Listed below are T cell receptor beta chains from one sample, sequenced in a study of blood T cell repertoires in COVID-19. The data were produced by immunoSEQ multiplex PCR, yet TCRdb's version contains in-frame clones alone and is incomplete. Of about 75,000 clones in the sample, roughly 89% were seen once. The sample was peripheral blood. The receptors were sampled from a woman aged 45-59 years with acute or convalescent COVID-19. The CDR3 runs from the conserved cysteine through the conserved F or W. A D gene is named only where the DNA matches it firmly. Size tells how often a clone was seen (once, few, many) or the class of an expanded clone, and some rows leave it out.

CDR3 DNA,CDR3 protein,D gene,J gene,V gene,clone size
TGTGCCAGCAGTTACACGGGGAATGAGCAGTTCTTC,CASSYTGNEQFF,.,TRBJ2-1,TRBV6-2/TRBV6-3,.
TGTGCCAGCAGTTCCGACAGACCCACAGATACGCAGTATTTT,CASSSDRPTDTQYF,.,TRBJ2-3,TRBV6-5,.
TGTGCCAGCAATCCGCGGGGTAAACAGGGGGGCTACACCTTC,CASNPRGKQGGYTF,TRBD1,TRBJ1-2,TRBV6-5,.
TGTGCCAGCAGTGGGACTAGCGGGGGCCAATCCAATGAGCAGTTCTTC,CASSGTSGGQSNEQFF,TRBD2,TRBJ2-1,TRBV6-1,.
TGTGCCAGTAGTAACCAGGGTTCCGAAAAACTGTTTTTT,CASSNQGSEKLFF,.,TRBJ1-4,TRBV19,.
TGTGCCAGCAGCCCTCGGGGAGAGCTGCCGGAGCAGTACTTC,CASSPRGELPEQYF,.,TRBJ2-7,TRBV7-2,.
TGTGCCAGCAGCCAAGAGTATGGGGCACCCTCTGGAAACACCATATATTTT,CASSQEYGAPSGNTIYF,.,TRBJ1-3,TRBV3-1/TRBV3-2,once
TGTGCCAGCTCTCGGGACAGGGGGCTTCGGGGCTACACCTTC,CASSRDRGLRGYTF,TRBD1,TRBJ1-2,TRBV27,.
TGTGCCAGTAGTCCTCGGGCGGGGGGCGAAGAGACCCAGTACTTC,CASSPRAGGEETQYF,TRBD2,TRBJ2-5,TRBV19,.
TGTGCCAGCAGTCCCCTTAGCGGGACGGGTAATGAGCAGTTCTTC,CASSPLSGTGNEQFF,TRBD2,TRBJ2-1,TRBV27,.
TGTGCCAGCAGTCCGCAGACAGCTAACTATGGCTACACCTTC,CASSPQTANYGYTF,.,TRBJ1-2,TRBV28,.
TGTGCCAGCAGCTTGTCACAGGGGCGCCATGAGCAGTTCTTC,CASSLSQGRHEQFF,TRBD1,TRBJ2-1,TRBV5-6,.
TGTGCCAGCAGCTTACGCGGCAACCATTACGAGCAGTACTTC,CASSLRGNHYEQYF,.,TRBJ2-7,TRBV11-2,.
TGTGCCAGCAGCCATTACGGCACCGGGACAGAAATTTATGGCTACACCTTC,CASSHYGTGTEIYGYTF,TRBD1,TRBJ1-2,TRBV5-8,.
TGTGCCATCAGTGGGCTAGCGCCTGAACCCCAGCATTCATCAGATACGCAGTATTTT,CAISGLAPEPQHSSDTQYF,.,TRBJ2-3,TRBV10-3,.
TGTGCCAGCAGTTACAGCGACAGGGGGCATCAGCCCCAGCATTTT,CASSYSDRGHQPQHF,TRBD1,TRBJ1-5,TRBV6-2/TRBV6-3,.
TGTGCCAGCAGGGGTACCGGGACTAGCGGGTCGTACAATGAGCAGTTCTTC,CASRGTGTSGSYNEQFF,TRBD2,TRBJ2-1,TRBV27,.
TGTGCCAGCAGCTTGGATGGTAGCGGGAGCTTCGGGGGTACGCAGTATTTT,CASSLDGSGSFGGTQYF,TRBD2,TRBJ2-3,TRBV5-4,.